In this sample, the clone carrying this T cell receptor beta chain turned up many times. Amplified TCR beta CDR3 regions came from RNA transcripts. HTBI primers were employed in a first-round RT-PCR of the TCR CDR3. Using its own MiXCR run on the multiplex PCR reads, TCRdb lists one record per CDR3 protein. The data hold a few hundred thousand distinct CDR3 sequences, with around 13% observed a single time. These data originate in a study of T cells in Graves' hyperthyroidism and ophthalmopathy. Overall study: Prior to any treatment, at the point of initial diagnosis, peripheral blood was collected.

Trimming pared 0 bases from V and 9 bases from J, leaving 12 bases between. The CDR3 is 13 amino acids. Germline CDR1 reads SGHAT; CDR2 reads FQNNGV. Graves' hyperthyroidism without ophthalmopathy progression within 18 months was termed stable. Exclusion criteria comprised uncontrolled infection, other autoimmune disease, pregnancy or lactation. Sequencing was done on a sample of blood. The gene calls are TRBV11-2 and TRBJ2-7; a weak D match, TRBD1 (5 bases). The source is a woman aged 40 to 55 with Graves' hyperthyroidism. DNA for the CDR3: TGTGCCAGCAGCTTAGAGGCTAGTAGGGGGCAGTACTTC. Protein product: CASSLEASRGQYF.